The present T cell receptor (beta chain) was sequenced within a study of T cells in Graves' hyperthyroidism and ophthalmopathy. About the study: Peripheral blood specimens were obtained at initial diagnosis, prior to any treatment.

Amplified TCR beta CDR3 regions came from RNA transcripts. When the TCR CDR3 underwent first-round RT-PCR, the HTBI primer set was used. A single record per CDR3 protein comes from TCRdb applying MiXCR to the multiplex PCR reads. This sample has approximately 400,000 distinct CDR3 sequences, with approximately 15% found just once. The V and J ends lost 5 bases and 2 bases, in that order; junction bases with no gene match: 1. Germline assignment: CDR1 MNHEY and CDR2 SMNVEV (reference sequence). This CDR3 is 14 amino acids long. Clinical symptoms, serum thyroxine and TRAb, thyroid ultrasound and orbital computed tomography were used for the diagnoses. This clonotype was detected many times.

The sequencing input was blood. The TCR originated in a woman aged 18-29 years with Graves' hyperthyroidism that later progressed to Graves' ophthalmopathy. The J gene is TRBJ2-7, the V gene TRBV27; 12 nucleotides match TRBD2. The CDR3 DNA reads as TGTGCCAGCAGTGCTAGCGGGAGGGCCTACGAGCAGTACTTC. It specifies CASSASGRAYEQYF.